This T cell receptor (beta chain) derives from a study of blood T cell repertoires in COVID-19. Study-wide context: The United States, Italy and Spain were the sources of the acute and convalescent COVID-19 samples.

Method: immunoSEQ multiplex PCR; TCRdb's copy keeps in-frame clones and lacks some. The sample records roughly 110,000 clones, less than 85% being singletons. The V end lost 7 bases, the J end lost 6 bases, and 12 bases lay between the germline ends. The germline V gene encodes CDR1 LNHDA and CDR2 SQIVND (reference sequence). The CDR3 totals 13 residues. The sequence came from a woman aged 60-70 years with acute or convalescent COVID-19. The chain has TRBV19 and TRBJ2-2; maybe TRBD2 (6 bases). The sample consisted of peripheral blood. The CDR3 DNA is TGTGCCAGTACCCAGTGGGGGGCCGGGGAGCTGTTTTTT. Translated, it gives CASTQWGAGELFF.